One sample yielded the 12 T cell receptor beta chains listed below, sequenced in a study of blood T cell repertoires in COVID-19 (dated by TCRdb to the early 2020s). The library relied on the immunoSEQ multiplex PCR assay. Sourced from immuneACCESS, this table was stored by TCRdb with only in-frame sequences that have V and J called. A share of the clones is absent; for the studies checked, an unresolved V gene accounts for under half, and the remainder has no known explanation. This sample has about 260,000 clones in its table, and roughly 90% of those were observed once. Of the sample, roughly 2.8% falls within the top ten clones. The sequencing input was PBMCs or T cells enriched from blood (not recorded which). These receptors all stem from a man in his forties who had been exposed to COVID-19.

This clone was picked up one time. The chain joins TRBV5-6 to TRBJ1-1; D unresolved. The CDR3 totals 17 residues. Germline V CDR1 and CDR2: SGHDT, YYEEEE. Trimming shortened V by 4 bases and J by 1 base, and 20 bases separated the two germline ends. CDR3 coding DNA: TGTGCCAGCAGCCCAACCCAGACACTCGAAAAGAACACTGAAGCTTTCTTT. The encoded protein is CASSPTQTLEKNTEAFF. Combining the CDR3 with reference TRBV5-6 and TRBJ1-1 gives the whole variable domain DAGVTQSPTHLIKTRGQQVTLRCSPKSGHDTVSWYQQALGQGPQFIFQYYEEEERQRGNFPDRFSGHQFPNYSSELNVNALLLGDSALYLCASSPTQTLEKNTEAFFGQGTRLTVV.

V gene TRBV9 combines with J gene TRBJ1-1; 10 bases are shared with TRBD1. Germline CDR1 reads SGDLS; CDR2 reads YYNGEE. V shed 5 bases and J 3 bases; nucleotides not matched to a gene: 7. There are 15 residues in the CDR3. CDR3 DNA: TGTGCCAGCAGTAGGACAGGGGGTGATCACACTGAAGCTTTCTTT. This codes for CASSRTGGDHTEAFF.

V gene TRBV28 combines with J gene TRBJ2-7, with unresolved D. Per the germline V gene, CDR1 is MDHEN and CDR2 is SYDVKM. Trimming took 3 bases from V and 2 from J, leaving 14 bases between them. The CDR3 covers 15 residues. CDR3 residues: CASSFRDIRPYEQYF. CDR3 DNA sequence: TGTGCCAGCAGTTTCCGAGACATTCGACCCTACGAGCAGTACTTC.

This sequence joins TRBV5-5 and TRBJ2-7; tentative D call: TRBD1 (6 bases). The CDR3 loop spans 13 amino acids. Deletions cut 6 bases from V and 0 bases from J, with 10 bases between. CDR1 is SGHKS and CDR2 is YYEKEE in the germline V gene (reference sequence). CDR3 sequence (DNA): TGTGCCAGCAACCTACAGGGCTCCTACGAGCAGTACTTC. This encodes CASNLQGSYEQYF.

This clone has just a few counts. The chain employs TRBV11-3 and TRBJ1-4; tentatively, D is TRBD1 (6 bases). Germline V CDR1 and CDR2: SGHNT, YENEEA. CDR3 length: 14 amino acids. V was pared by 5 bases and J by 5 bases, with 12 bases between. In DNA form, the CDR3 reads TGTGCCAGCAGCCCCTGGACAGAAAATGAAAAACTGTTTTTT. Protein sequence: CASSPWTENEKLFF. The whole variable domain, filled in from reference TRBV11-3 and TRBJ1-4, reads EAGVVQSPRYKIIEKKQPVAFWCNPISGHNTLYWYLQNLGQGPELLIRYENEEAVDDSQLPKDRFSAERLKGVDSTLKIQPAELGDSAVYLCASSPWTENEKLFFGSGTQLSVL.

CDR3 nucleotide sequence: TGTGCCACCAGTGATGACGGACAGGGGGGTCGGTATGGCTACACCTTC. Translated: CATSDDGQGGRYGYTF. This chain joins TRBV24-1 and TRBJ1-2; 10 bases align to TRBD1. The CDR3 spans 16 residues. The trim removed 3 bases at V and 5 bases at J, leaving 8 bases unmatched. Germline CDR1 is KGHDR and CDR2 is SFDVKD.

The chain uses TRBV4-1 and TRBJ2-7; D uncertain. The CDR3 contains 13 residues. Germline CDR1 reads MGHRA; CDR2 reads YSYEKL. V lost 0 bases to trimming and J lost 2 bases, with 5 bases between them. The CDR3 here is CASSQDFAYEQYF. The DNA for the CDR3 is TGCGCCAGCAGCCAAGATTTCGCCTACGAGCAGTACTTC.

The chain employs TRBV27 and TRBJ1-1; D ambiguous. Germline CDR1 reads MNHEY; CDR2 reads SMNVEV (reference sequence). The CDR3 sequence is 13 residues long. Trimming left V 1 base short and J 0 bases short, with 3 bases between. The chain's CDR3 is CASSLFVNTEAFF. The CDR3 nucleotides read TGTGCCAGCAGTTTATTCGTGAACACTGAAGCTTTCTTT.

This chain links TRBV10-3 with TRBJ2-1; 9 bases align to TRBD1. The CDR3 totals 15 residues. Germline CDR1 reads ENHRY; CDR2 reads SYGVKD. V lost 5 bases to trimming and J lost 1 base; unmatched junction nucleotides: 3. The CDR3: CAISKTGGSYNEQFF. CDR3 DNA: TGTGCCATCAGTAAGACAGGGGGATCCTACAATGAGCAGTTCTTC.

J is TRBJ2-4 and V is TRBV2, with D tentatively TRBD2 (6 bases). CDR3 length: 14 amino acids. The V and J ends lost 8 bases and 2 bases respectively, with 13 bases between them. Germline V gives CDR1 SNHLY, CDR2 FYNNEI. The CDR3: CASSGGRSKNIQYF. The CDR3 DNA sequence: TGTGCCAGCTCCGGGGGAAGGTCCAAAAACATTCAGTACTTC.

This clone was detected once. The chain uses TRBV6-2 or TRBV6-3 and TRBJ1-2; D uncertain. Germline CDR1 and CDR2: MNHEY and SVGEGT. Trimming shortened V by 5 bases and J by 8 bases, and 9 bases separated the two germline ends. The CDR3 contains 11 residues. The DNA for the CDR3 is TGTGCCAGCAGTGAGGGCCGGGGCTACACCTTC. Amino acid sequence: CASSEGRGYTF.

CDR3 sequence: CASRKPGAATEAFF. In DNA, the CDR3 is TGTGCCAGCAGGAAACCAGGGGCTGCTACTGAAGCTTTCTTT. The rearrangement joins TRBV3-1 (or the pseudogene TRBV3-2) to TRBJ1-1, with a possible D match to TRBD1 (6 bases). Germline assignment: CDR1 LGHDT and CDR2 YNNKEL (reference sequence). Trimming took 6 bases from V and 5 from J, leaving 16 bases between them. This CDR3 contains 14 residues.